This TCR beta chain was retrieved from a study of metastatic and nonmetastatic thyroid tumors. Background on the study: Peripheral blood and tumor or nodule samples from malignant and benign thyroid patients were compared.

Study-wide results and limits: In blood and tumor, TCR beta diversity was reportedly significantly higher in malignant thyroid tumors than in benign nodules.

All patients reached thyroid surgery having received no treatment beforehand. Original methodology: Clinicopathological groups supplied CDR3 differences that were used to build a distant-metastasis classifier for papillary thyroid cancer. From the PCR reads, TCRdb re-called clones with MiXCR. What appears here as the V and J calls and clone size reflects TCRdb's work, not the paper's. The table lists about 18,000 clones, approximately 29% of them singletons. The table lists this clone with many counts. Its cognate antigen is unknown. A clone one base away is much larger, so this may be a read error. CDR1 SGHVS and CDR2 FQNEAQ come from the germline V gene. This CDR3 has 13 residues. V lost 5 bases, J lost 4 bases, and 12 bases lay in between.

The TCR comes from a male donor with papillary thyroid cancer or a benign thyroid nodule (not recorded which). Some clones in this sample may be carry-over from other donors' samples. V is TRBV7-8 and J is TRBJ2-7; D ambiguous. Sequencing was done on a sample of tumor tissue. The CDR3 DNA follows: TGTGCCAGCAGCCACAAGGTGTGGTACGAGCAGTACTTC. Translated, it gives CASSHKVWYEQYF.